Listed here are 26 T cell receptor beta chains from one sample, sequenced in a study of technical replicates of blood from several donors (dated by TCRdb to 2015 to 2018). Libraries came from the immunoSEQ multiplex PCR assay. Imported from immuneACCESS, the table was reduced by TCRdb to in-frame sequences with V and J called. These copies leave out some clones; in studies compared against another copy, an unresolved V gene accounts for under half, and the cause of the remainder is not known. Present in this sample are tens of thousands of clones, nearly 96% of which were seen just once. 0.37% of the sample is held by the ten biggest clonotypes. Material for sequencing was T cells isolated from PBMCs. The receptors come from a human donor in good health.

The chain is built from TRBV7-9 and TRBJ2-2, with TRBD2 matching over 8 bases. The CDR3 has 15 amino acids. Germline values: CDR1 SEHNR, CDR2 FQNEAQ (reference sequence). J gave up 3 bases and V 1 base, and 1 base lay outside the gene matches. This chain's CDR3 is CASSLGTSYTGELFF. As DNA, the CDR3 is TGTGCCAGCAGCTTAGGGACTAGCTACACCGGGGAGCTGTTTTTT.

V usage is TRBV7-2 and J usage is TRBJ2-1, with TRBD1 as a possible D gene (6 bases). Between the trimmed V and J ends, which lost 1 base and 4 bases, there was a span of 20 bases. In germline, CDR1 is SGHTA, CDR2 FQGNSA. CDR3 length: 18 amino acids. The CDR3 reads CASSLGLRGLSLYNEQFF. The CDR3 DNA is TGTGCCAGCAGCTTAGGACTCAGGGGCCTGTCCTTGTACAATGAGCAGTTCTTC. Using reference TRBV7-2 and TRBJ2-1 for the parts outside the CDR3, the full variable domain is GAGVSQSPSNKVTEKGKDVELRCDPISGHTALYWYRQSLGQGLEFLIYFQGNSAPDKSGLPSDRFSAERTGGSVSTLTIQRTQQEDSAVYLCASSLGLRGLSLYNEQFFGPGTRLTVL.

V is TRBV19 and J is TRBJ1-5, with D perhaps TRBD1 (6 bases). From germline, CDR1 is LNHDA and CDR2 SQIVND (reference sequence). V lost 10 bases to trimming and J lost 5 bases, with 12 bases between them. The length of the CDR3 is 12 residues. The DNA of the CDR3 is TGTGCCACCATAAAGGGGGATCAGCCCCAGCATTTT. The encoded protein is CATIKGDQPQHF.

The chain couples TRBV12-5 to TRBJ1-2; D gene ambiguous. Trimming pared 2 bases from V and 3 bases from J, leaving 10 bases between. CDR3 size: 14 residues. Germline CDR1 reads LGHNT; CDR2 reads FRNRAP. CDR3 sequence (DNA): TGTGCTAGTGGTTTGACGGAGTATTACTATGGCTACACCTTC. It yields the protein CASGLTEYYYGYTF. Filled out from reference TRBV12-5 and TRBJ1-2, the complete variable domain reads DARVTQTPRHKVTEMGQEVTMRCQPILGHNTVFWYRQTMMQGLELLAYFRNRAPLDDSGMPKDRFSAEMPDATLATLKIQPSEPRDSAVYFCASGLTEYYYGYTFGSGTRLTVV.

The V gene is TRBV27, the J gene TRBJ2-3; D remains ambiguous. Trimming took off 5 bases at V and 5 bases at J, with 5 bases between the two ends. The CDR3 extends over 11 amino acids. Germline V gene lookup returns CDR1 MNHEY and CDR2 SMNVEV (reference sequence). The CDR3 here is CASSILDTQYF. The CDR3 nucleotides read TGTGCCAGCAGTATCTTAGATACGCAGTATTTT.

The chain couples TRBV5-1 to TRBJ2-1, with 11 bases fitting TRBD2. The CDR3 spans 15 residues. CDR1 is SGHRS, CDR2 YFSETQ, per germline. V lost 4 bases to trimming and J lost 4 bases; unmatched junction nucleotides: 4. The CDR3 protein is CASSHTSGSYNEQFF. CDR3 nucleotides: TGCGCCAGCAGCCACACTAGCGGGAGTTACAATGAGCAGTTCTTC. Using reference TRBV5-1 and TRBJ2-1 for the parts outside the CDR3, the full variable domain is KAGVTQTPRYLIKTRGQQVTLSCSPISGHRSVSWYQQTPGQGLQFLFEYFSETQRNKGNFPGRFSGRQFSNSRSEMNVSTLELGDSALYLCASSHTSGSYNEQFFGPGTRLTVL.

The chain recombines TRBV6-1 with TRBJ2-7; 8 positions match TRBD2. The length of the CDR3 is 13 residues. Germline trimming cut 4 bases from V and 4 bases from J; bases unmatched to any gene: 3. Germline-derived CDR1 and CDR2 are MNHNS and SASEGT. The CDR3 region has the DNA TGTGCCAGCAGTGCGCGGGAGGTATACGAGCAGTACTTC. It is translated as CASSAREVYEQYF.

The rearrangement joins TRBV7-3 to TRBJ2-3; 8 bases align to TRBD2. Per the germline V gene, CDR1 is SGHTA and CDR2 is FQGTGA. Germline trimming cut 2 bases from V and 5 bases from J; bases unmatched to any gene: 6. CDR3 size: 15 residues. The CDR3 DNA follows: TGTGCCAGCAGCTTACAAGCGGGAGCAATAGATACGCAGTATTTT. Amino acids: CASSLQAGAIDTQYF.

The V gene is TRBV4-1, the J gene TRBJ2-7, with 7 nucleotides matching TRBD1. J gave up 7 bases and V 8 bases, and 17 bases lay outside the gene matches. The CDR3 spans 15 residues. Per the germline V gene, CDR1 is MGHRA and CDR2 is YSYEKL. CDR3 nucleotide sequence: TGCGCCAGCTCCCCCGTTCCTCCCCCAGGGGGAGAGCAGTACTTC. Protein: CASSPVPPPGGEQYF.

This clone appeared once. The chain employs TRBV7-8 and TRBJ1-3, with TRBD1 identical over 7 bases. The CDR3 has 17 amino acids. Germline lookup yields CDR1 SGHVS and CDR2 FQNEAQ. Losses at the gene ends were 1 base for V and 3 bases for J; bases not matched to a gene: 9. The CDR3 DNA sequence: TGTGCCAGCAGCTTAGATCTCGGCCAGGGGGTTGGAAACACCATATATTTT. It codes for CASSLDLGQGVGNTIYF.

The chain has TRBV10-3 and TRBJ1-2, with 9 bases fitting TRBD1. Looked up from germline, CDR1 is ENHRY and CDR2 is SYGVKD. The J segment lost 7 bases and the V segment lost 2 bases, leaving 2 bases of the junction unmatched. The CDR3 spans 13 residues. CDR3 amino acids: CAISEGQGFGYTF. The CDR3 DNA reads TGTGCCATCAGTGAGGGACAGGGGTTTGGCTACACCTTC.

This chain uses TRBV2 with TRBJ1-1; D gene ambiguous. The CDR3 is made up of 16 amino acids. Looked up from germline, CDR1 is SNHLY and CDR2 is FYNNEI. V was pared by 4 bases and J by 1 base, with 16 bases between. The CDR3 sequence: CASSVKEDGTNTEAFF. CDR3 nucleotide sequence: TGTGCCAGCAGTGTAAAGGAGGACGGAACGAACACTGAAGCTTTCTTT. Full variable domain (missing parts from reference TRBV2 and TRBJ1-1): EPEVTQTPSHQVTQMGQEVILRCVPISNHLYFYWYRQILGQKVEFLVSFYNNEISEKSEIFDDQFSVERPDGSNFTLKIRSTKLEDSAMYFCASSVKEDGTNTEAFFGQGTRLTVV.

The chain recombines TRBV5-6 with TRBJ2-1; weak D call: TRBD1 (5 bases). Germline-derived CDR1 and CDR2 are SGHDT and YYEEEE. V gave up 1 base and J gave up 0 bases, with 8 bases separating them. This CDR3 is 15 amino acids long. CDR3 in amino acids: CASSLQGLSYNEQFF. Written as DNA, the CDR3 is TGTGCCAGCAGCTTGCAGGGCCTCTCCTACAATGAGCAGTTCTTC.

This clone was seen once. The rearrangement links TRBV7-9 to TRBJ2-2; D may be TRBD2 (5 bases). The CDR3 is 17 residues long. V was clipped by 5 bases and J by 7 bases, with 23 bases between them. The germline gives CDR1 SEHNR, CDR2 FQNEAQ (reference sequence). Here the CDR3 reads CASSRGSSLGVGGELFF. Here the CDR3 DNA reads TGTGCCAGCAGCCGAGGGTCCTCCCTTGGGGTTGGCGGGGAGCTGTTTTTT.

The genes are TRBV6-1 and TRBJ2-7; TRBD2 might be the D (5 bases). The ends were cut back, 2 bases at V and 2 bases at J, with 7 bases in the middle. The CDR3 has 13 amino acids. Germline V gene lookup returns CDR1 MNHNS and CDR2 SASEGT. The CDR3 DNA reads TGTGCCAGCAGTGAAAGGGAGCCCTACGAGCAGTACTTC. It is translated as CASSEREPYEQYF.

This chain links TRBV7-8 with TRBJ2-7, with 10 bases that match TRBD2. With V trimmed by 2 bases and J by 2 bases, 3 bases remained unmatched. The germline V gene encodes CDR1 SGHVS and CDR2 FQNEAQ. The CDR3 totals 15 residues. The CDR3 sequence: CASSLRTSGPYEQYF. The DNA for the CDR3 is TGTGCCAGCAGCTTACGGACTAGCGGACCCTACGAGCAGTACTTC.

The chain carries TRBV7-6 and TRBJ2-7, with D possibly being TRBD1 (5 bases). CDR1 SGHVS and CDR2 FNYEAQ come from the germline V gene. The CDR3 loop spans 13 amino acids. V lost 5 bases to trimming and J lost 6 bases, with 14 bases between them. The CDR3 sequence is CASSPSGAGEQYF. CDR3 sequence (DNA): TGTGCCAGCAGCCCTTCTGGGGCTGGCGAGCAGTACTTC.

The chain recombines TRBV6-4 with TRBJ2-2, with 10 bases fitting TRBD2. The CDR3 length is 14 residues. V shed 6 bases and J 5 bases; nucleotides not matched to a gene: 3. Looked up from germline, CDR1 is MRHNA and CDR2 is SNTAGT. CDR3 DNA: TGTGCCAGCAGGCTAGCGGGAGAAACCGGGGAGCTGTTTTTT. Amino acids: CASRLAGETGELFF.

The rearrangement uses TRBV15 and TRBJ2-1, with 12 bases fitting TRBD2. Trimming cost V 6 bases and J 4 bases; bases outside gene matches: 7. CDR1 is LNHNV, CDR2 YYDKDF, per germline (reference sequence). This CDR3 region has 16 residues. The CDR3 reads CATRGLAGPRYNEQFF. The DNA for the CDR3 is TGTGCCACCAGGGGACTAGCGGGCCCTCGATACAATGAGCAGTTCTTC.

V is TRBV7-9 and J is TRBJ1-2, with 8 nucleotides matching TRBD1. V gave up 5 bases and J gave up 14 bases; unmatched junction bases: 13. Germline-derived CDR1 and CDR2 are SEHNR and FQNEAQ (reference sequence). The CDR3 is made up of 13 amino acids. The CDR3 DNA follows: TGTGCCAGCAGCCCTACAGGGGGGGGCTGGGAGACCTTC. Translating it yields CASSPTGGGWETF.

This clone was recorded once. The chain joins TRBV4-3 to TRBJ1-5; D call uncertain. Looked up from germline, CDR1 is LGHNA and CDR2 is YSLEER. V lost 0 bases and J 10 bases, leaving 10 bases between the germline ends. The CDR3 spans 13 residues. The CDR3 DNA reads TGCGCCAGCAGCCAAGATCTAGTGACCCCCCAGCATTTT. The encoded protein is CASSQDLVTPQHF.

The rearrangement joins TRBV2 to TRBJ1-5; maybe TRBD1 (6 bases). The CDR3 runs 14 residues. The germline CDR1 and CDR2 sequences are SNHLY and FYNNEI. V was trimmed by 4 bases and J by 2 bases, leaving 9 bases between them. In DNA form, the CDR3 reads TGTGCCAGCAGTGGATCAGGGGGCAATCAGCCCCAGCATTTT. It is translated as CASSGSGGNQPQHF.

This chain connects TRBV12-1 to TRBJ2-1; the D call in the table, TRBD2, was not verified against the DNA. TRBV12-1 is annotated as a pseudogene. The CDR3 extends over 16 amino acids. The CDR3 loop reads CASSFSGSKEYNEQFF. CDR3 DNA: TGTGCCAGCAGCTTTAGCGGGAGTAAAGAGTACAATGAGCAGTTCTTC.

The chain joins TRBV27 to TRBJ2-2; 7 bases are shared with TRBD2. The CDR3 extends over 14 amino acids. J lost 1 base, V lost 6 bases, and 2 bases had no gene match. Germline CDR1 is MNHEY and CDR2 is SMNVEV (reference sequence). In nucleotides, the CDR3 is TGTGCCAGCAGGGGAGGGAGGAACACCGGGGAGCTGTTTTTT. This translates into CASRGGRNTGELFF.

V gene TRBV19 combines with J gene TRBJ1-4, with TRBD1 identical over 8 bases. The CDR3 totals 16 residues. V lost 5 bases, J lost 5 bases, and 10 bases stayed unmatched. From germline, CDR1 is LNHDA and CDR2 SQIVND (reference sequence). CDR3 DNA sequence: TGTGCCAGTAGTCTTCACTCGACAGGGGAAAATGAAAAACTGTTTTTT. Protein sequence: CASSLHSTGENEKLFF.

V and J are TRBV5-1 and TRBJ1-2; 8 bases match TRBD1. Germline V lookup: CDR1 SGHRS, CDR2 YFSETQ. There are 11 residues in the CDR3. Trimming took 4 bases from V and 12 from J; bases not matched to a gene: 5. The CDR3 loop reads CASSGQGFHTF. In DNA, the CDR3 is TGCGCCAGCAGCGGACAGGGTTTTCACACCTTC. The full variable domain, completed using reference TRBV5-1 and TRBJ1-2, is KAGVTQTPRYLIKTRGQQVTLSCSPISGHRSVSWYQQTPGQGLQFLFEYFSETQRNKGNFPGRFSGRQFSNSRSEMNVSTLELGDSALYLCASSGQGFHTFGSGTRLTVV.